Listed below are T cell receptor beta chains from one sample, sequenced in a study of CD8+CD57+ T cells in acquired aplastic anemia. TCRdb processed the reads anew with MiXCR; each CDR3 protein has one entry. The sample yields roughly 93,000 distinct CDR3 sequences, 55% to 70% seen once. Sequenced material: sorted CD4+, CD8+, or CD8+CD57+ T cells (not recorded which) from PBMCs. The source is a human donor with aplastic anemia. CDR3s include the opening cysteine and the closing phenylalanine or tryptophan. The D gene is left open where the match is weak. The size entry is marked missing in some rows and otherwise reads once, few, many or a size class.

V	J	D	size	CDR3	DNA
TRBV10-3	TRBJ2-1	TRBD2	few	CAIRASAGDEQFF	TGTGCCATCAGGGCTAGCGCGGGGGATGAGCAGTTCTTC
TRBV15	TRBJ2-7	TRBD2	-	CATSRQGLASEQYF	TGTGCCACCAGCAGACAAGGACTAGCGAGCGAGCAGTACTTC
TRBV7-8	TRBJ1-6	-	-	CASSLAPTSSYNSPLHF	TGTGCCAGCAGCTTAGCCCCCACGAGCTCCTATAATTCACCCCTCCACTTT
TRBV10-3	TRBJ1-2	TRBD1	few	CAIRTGGELYGYTF	TGTGCCATCCGGACAGGGGGCGAACTCTATGGCTACACCTTC
TRBV7-9	TRBJ2-1	TRBD2	-	CASSFSGGDEQFF	TGTGCCAGCAGCTTTAGCGGGGGGGATGAGCAGTTCTTC
TRBV29-1	TRBJ2-2	TRBD1	few	CSVGTAGELFF	TGCAGCGTAGGGACAGCCGGGGAGCTGTTTTTT
TRBV10-3	TRBJ2-5	TRBD1	few	CAISGGTGGFETQYF	TGTGCCATCAGTGGAGGGACAGGGGGCTTCGAGACCCAGTACTTC
TRBV2	TRBJ2-7	TRBD1	few	CASSRGQGRGYEQYF	TGTGCCAGCAGCCGGGGACAGGGACGGGGCTACGAGCAGTACTTC
TRBV29-1	TRBJ1-2	TRBD1	-	CSVVTPPGGGYTF	TGCAGCGTTGTGACTCCGCCAGGGGGGGGCTACACCTTC
TRBV20-1	TRBJ1-1	TRBD1	-	CSARTGQGAISTEAFF	TGCAGTGCTAGAACGGGACAGGGAGCAATAAGCACTGAAGCTTTCTTT
TRBV20-1	TRBJ2-3	TRBD2	few	CSARDFAGGTTDTQYF	TGCAGTGCTAGAGATTTCGCGGGGGGCACCACAGATACGCAGTATTTT
TRBV7-8	TRBJ2-7	-	-	CASSGRTYEQYF	TGTGCCAGCAGTGGTCGAACCTACGAGCAGTACTTC
TRBV29-1	TRBJ2-3	TRBD1	-	CSAATGTVADTQYF	TGCAGCGCAGCTACCGGGACAGTTGCAGATACGCAGTATTTT
TRBV7-9	TRBJ1-2	-	-	CASSLPTGLTYGYTF	TGTGCCAGCAGCTTGCCAACAGGGCTGACCTATGGCTACACCTTC
TRBV2	TRBJ2-5	TRBD2	many	CASSEGLAVEYQETQYF	TGTGCCAGCAGTGAAGGACTAGCGGTTGAGTACCAAGAGACCCAGTACTTC
TRBV7-3	TRBJ1-1	-	-	CASSITRNTEAFF	TGTGCCAGCAGCATCACCAGGAACACTGAAGCTTTCTTT
TRBV7-9	TRBJ2-2	TRBD1	-	CASSLDRVTGELFF	TGTGCCAGCAGCCTAGACAGGGTCACCGGGGAGCTGTTTTTT
TRBV2	TRBJ2-3	-	-	CASSELRDTQYF	TGTGCCAGCAGTGAATTGAGGGATACGCAGTATTTT
TRBV7-9	TRBJ1-4	-	-	CASSLWTDGEKLFF	TGTGCCAGCAGCTTATGGACAGATGGGGAAAAACTGTTTTTT
TRBV29-1	TRBJ1-2	TRBD1	few	CSVGQGADYGYTF	TGCAGCGTAGGACAGGGGGCGGACTATGGCTACACCTTC
TRBV19	TRBJ1-1	-	-	CASSIRFNTEAFF	TGTGCCAGTAGTATAAGGTTCAACACTGAAGCTTTCTTT
TRBV2	TRBJ2-5	-	-	CAIDGGGETQYF	TGTGCCATTGACGGAGGGGGAGAGACCCAGTACTTC
TRBV11-1	TRBJ1-6	-	-	CASSQWGQERDSPLHF	TGTGCCAGCAGCCAATGGGGGCAAGAAAGGGATTCACCCCTCCACTTT
TRBV14	TRBJ1-6	TRBD1	many	CASSQDRQGTYNSPLHF	TGTGCCAGCAGCCAAGATAGACAGGGTACCTATAATTCACCCCTCCACTTT
TRBV2	TRBJ2-3	-	-	CAREEGGSSTDTQYF	TGTGCCAGGGAAGAGGGGGGTAGTAGCACAGATACGCAGTATTTT
TRBV25-1	TRBJ1-2	-	-	CASSEYKYGSEAPTF	TGTGCCAGCAGTGAATATAAGTACGGCTCAGAAGCTCCCACCTTC
TRBV15	TRBJ1-2	-	-	CATSPGVGVNYGYTF	TGTGCCACCAGCCCGGGCGTAGGGGTCAACTATGGCTACACCTTC
TRBV24-1	TRBJ1-1	-	-	CATKDGGNTEAFF	TGTGCCACCAAAGACGGCGGGAACACTGAAGCTTTCTTT
TRBV20-1	TRBJ1-2	TRBD1	few	CSALGTASNYGYTF	TGCAGTGCACTCGGGACAGCTTCAAACTATGGCTACACCTTC
TRBV10-3	TRBJ1-2	TRBD1	-	CAIGLRDSEYGYTF	TGTGCCATCGGTCTCCGGGACAGTGAGTACGGCTACACCTTC
TRBV5-4	TRBJ2-3	-	-	CASSFGQGLDTQYF	TGTGCCAGCAGCTTCGGGCAGGGACTTGATACGCAGTATTTT
TRBV9	TRBJ2-7	-	-	CASSVVGSSYEQYF	TGTGCCAGCAGCGTAGTCGGCAGCTCCTACGAGCAGTACTTC
TRBV10-2	TRBJ2-7	TRBD1	few	CASSEPVTGVNEQYF	TGCGCCAGCAGTGAGCCTGTGACAGGGGTAAACGAGCAGTACTTC
TRBV15	TRBJ2-2	-	-	CATSMGPNTGELFF	TGTGCCACCAGCATGGGACCTAACACCGGGGAGCTGTTTTTT
TRBV15	TRBJ1-4	TRBD1	-	CATNDRGMRKEKLFF	TGTGCCACCAACGACAGGGGGATGAGAAAAGAAAAACTGTTTTTT
TRBV10-3	TRBJ1-2	TRBD1	-	CAISESTGDGYTF	TGTGCCATCAGTGAGTCCACAGGGGATGGCTACACCTTC
TRBV6-4	TRBJ2-2	TRBD2	many	CASSSLADPPGELFF	TGTGCCAGCAGTTCACTAGCGGATCCCCCCGGGGAGCTGTTTTTT
TRBV10-2	TRBJ2-7	TRBD1	few	CASSRDRGYEQYF	TGCGCCAGCAGTCGGGACAGGGGGTACGAGCAGTACTTC
TRBV15	TRBJ2-1	-	few	CATSRDRTPYNEQFF	TGTGCCACCAGCAGAGATCGGACTCCCTACAATGAGCAGTTCTTC
TRBV13	TRBJ2-3	-	-	CASSSMTVTDTQYF	TGTGCCAGCAGCTCTATGACAGTCACAGATACGCAGTATTTT
TRBV2	TRBJ2-1	TRBD2	-	CASSAPGLGGWEQFF	TGTGCCAGCAGCGCCCCGGGACTAGGTGGCTGGGAGCAGTTCTTC
TRBV10-3	TRBJ1-1	TRBD1	-	CAISDPGQGGNTEAFF	TGTGCCATCAGTGATCCGGGACAGGGAGGAAACACTGAAGCTTTCTTT
TRBV14	TRBJ2-7	TRBD2	-	CASSQGRMGLAGAYEQYF	TGTGCCAGCAGCCAAGGGCGGATGGGACTAGCGGGGGCCTACGAGCAGTACTTC
TRBV11-1	TRBJ2-4	-	-	CASSLSSGRGIQYF	TGTGCCAGCAGCTTATCCAGCGGACGAGGCATTCAGTACTTC
TRBV20-1	TRBJ2-7	-	few	CSARDQGSYEQYF	TGCAGTGCTAGAGATCAGGGCTCCTACGAGCAGTACTTC
TRBV20-1	TRBJ1-1	-	many	CSARERWWVLVNTEAFF	TGCAGTGCTAGAGAAAGGTGGTGGGTTTTAGTGAACACTGAAGCTTTCTTT
TRBV10-3	TRBJ2-7	-	-	CAISESALYEQYF	TGTGCCATCAGTGAGTCTGCCCTCTACGAGCAGTACTTC
TRBV2	TRBJ2-1	-	-	CASSFIHNEQFF	TGTGCCAGCAGTTTTATTCACAATGAGCAGTTCTTC
TRBV7-9	TRBJ2-3	-	-	CASSFPADTQYF	TGTGCCAGCAGCTTCCCTGCAGATACGCAGTATTTT
TRBV7-8	TRBJ1-1	TRBD1	-	CASSLNVGQGNEAFF	TGTGCCAGCAGCTTAAACGTGGGACAGGGGAATGAAGCTTTCTTT
TRBV4-1	TRBJ2-7	TRBD1	many	CASSQGGGQGYEQYF	TGCGCCAGCAGCCAAGGTGGCGGACAGGGGTACGAGCAGTACTTC
TRBV19	TRBJ2-5	-	-	CASSIGFKQDSLETQYF	TGTGCCAGTAGTATAGGATTTAAGCAAGACAGCCTAGAGACCCAGTACTTC
TRBV7-2	TRBJ2-6	-	-	CASSLRNSGANVLTF	TGTGCCAGCAGCTTACGCAACTCTGGGGCCAACGTCCTGACTTTC